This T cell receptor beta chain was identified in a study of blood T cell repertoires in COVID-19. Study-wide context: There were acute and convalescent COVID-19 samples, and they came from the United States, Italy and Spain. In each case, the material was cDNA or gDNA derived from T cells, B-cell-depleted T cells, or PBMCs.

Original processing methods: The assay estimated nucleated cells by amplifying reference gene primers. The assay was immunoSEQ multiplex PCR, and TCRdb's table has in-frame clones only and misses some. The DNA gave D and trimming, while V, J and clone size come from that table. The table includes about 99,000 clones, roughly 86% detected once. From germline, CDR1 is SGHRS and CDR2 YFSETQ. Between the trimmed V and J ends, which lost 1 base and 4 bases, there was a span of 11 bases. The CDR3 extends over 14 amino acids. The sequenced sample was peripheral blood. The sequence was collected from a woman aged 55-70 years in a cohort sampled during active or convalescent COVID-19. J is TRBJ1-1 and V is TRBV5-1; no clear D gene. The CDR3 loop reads CASSLIAGSTEAFF. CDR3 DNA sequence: TGCGCCAGCAGCTTGATTGCGGGGTCCACTGAAGCTTTCTTT.